The next 19 T cell receptor beta chains were all read from a single sample in a study of blood T cells in healthy people across ages. Using a J-beta primer mix together with a sample-barcoded 5' primer, a second PCR was run for about 6 to 11 cycles. In TCRdb, the 5' RACE reads were re-called with MiXCR into one record per CDR3 protein. The sample lists about a million distinct CDR3 sequences; 35% to 40% were seen once. Sequencing input: blood. These receptors were collected from a man between 18 and 29 years old in good health.

The chain links TRBV9 to TRBJ1-1; D is unclear. This CDR3 comprises 16 residues. Germline CDR1 is SGDLS and CDR2 is YYNGEE. V shed 4 bases and J shed 11 bases, with 27 bases lying between them. DNA for the CDR3: TGTGCCAGCAGCACTAGCAGTACCAGACAAGTGGGCAAGGCTTTCTTT. Translating gives CASSTSSTRQVGKAFF.

The sample holds a few counts of this clonotype. The V and J genes are TRBV30 and TRBJ2-7, with 7 positions matching TRBD1. The CDR3 covers 14 residues. Germline V CDR1 and CDR2: GTSNPN, SVGIG (reference sequence). The V and J ends lost 3 bases and 3 bases, in that order; junction bases with no gene match: 8. The CDR3: CAWSTGTDFYEQYF. For the CDR3, the DNA is TGTGCCTGGAGCACCGGGACAGACTTCTACGAGCAGTACTTC.

With regard to this clonotype: One end of the junction is discordant with germline, which a read error may explain. The chain employs TRBV12-3 or TRBV12-4 and TRBJ1-1, with D possibly matching TRBD1 (5 bases). CDR3 length: 13 amino acids. The CDR3: CASSRTPNTEVFF. As DNA, the CDR3 is TGTGCCAGCAGTAGGACACCGAACACTGAAGTTTTCTTT.

The V and J genes are TRBV4-1 and TRBJ1-2; TRBD1 agrees at 11 bases. Germline CDR1 reads MGHRA; CDR2 reads YSYEKL. The V segment lost 3 bases and the J segment 4 bases; nucleotides outside the gene matches: 13. CDR3 length: 18 amino acids. DNA of the CDR3: TGCGCCAGCAGCCATGGTGGGACAGGGGGAATAAAGACCTATGGCTACACCTTC. This encodes CASSHGGTGGIKTYGYTF.

The rearrangement links TRBV28 to TRBJ2-1; D possibly corresponds to TRBD2 (5 bases). Germline values: CDR1 MDHEN, CDR2 SYDVKM. The CDR3 covers 16 residues. Trimming took 8 bases from V and 3 from J, leaving 20 bases between them. CDR3 loop: CASGSPVDGVYNEQFF. CDR3 coding DNA: TGTGCCAGCGGTTCGCCTGTGGACGGGGTCTACAATGAGCAGTTCTTC.

The rearrangement links TRBV7-9 to TRBJ1-2; D unclear. CDR1 and CDR2 (germline): SEHNR, FQNEAQ (reference sequence). The CDR3 has 14 residues. Trimming cost V 2 bases and J 0 bases, with 7 bases left between them. The CDR3 sequence is CASSLYSTNYGYTF. In DNA, the CDR3 is TGTGCCAGCAGCTTATACAGTACTAACTATGGCTACACCTTC.

This clonotype was counted between two and nine times. The V call is TRBV7-9, the J call TRBJ2-3; 7 bases are shared with TRBD1. The CDR3 covers 16 residues. CDR1 is SEHNR and CDR2 is FQNEAQ in the germline V gene (reference sequence). V shed 5 bases and J 0 bases; nucleotides not matched to a gene: 8. The CDR3 is CASSLLGGQSTDTQYF. CDR3 nucleotides: TGTGCCAGCAGCCTACTAGGGGGCCAAAGCACAGATACGCAGTATTTT.

This clonotype was recorded only once. The chain is built from TRBV6-2 or TRBV6-3 and TRBJ1-2; no firm D call. This CDR3 comprises 13 residues. CDR1 is MNHEY and CDR2 is SVGEGT in the germline V gene. V was trimmed by 8 bases and J by 0 bases, leaving 10 bases between them. The CDR3: CASLIEANYGYTF. The CDR3 bases are TGTGCCAGCCTGATAGAGGCTAACTATGGCTACACCTTC.

This clonotype has a handful of counts. The chain links TRBV7-2 to TRBJ2-4; no firm D call. In germline, CDR1 is SGHTA, CDR2 FQGNSA. There are 14 residues in the CDR3. Between the trimmed V and J ends, which lost 1 base and 2 bases, there was a span of 6 bases. The CDR3 loop reads CASSLGASKNIQYF. As DNA, the CDR3 is TGTGCCAGCAGCTTAGGGGCGTCCAAAAACATTCAGTACTTC.

This sequence joins TRBV27 and TRBJ2-1; D may correspond to TRBD1 or TRBD2 (10 bases each). The V gene's germline CDR1 is MNHEY and CDR2 SMNVEV (reference sequence). The CDR3 loop spans 16 amino acids. V shed 3 bases and J shed 8 bases, with 20 bases lying between them. CDR3 sequence: CASSFTAGGTGDEQFF. The CDR3 DNA sequence: TGTGCCAGCAGTTTTACAGCGGGGGGGACAGGGGATGAGCAGTTCTTC.

Of note for this clonotype: This may stem from a read error, because a much larger clone lies one nucleotide away. The rearrangement uses TRBV27 and TRBJ1-5, with 7 bases aligning to TRBD1. V trimming: 9 bases; J trimming: 6 bases; junction bases outside the gene matches: 14. The CDR3 runs 15 residues. Germline-derived CDR1 and CDR2 are MNHEY and SMNVEV (reference sequence). CDR3: CASITTRQGGQPQHF. CDR3 DNA sequence: TGTGCCAGTATAACCACACGACAGGGTGGTCAGCCCCAGCATTTT.

The chain links TRBV12-3 or TRBV12-4 to TRBJ2-1; 11 nucleotides line up with TRBD2. With 6 bases clipped from V and 5 bases from J, the junction kept 15 bases outside the gene matches. The CDR3 contains 18 residues. The CDR3 DNA reads TGTGCCAGCAGAACACGACTAGCGGGGACACGAGAAAACAATGAGCAGTTCTTC. Its translation: CASRTRLAGTRENNEQFF.

Comment on this clonotype: A much larger clonotype is one base distant, so this may be a read error. The chain joins TRBV7-4 to TRBJ2-5, with 10 bases identical to TRBD2. Germline V gives CDR1 SGHVT, CDR2 SQSDAQ. The CDR3 length is 19 residues. The junction had 24 bases not matched to a gene; V was cut back by 3 bases and J by 11 bases. DNA for the CDR3: TGTGCCAGCAGCTTCCCATTCTCTCTAGCGGGGGACCATGACAATGAGCAGTACTTC. Its translation: CASSFPFSLAGDHDNEQYF.

This clonotype appeared a few times. The genes are TRBV4-3 and TRBJ2-2; either TRBD1 or TRBD2 may supply D (7 bases each). Trimming cost V 3 bases and J 3 bases, with 14 bases left between them. Germline lookup yields CDR1 LGHNA and CDR2 YSLEER. The CDR3 runs to 16 residues. The CDR3 DNA reads as TGCGCCAGCAGCCATGGGAGGGGGCAGGACACCGGGGAGCTGTTTTTT. Its translation is CASSHGRGQDTGELFF.

The chain carries TRBV20-1 and TRBJ2-4; 8 bases are a match to TRBD2. Germline lookup yields CDR1 DFQATT and CDR2 SNEGSKA (reference sequence). This CDR3 is 11 amino acids long. CDR3 sequence (DNA): TGCAGCGGGAGGGAGAAAAACATTCAGTACTTC. As protein: CSGREKNIQYF.

The rearrangement links TRBV20-1 to TRBJ2-1; 8 nucleotides align to TRBD1. V shed 4 bases and J 7 bases; nucleotides not matched to a gene: 6. The CDR3 runs 13 residues. Germline assignment: CDR1 DFQATT and CDR2 SNEGSKA (reference sequence). The DNA of the CDR3 is TGCAGTGCTATGGCAGGGGGCGTGAATGAGCAGTTCTTC. Encoded protein: CSAMAGGVNEQFF.

The rearrangement links TRBV11-3 to TRBJ2-7; no reliable D call. Germline-derived CDR1 and CDR2 are SGHNT and YENEEA. The CDR3 has 13 amino acids. Deletions cut 5 bases from V and 5 bases from J, with 13 bases between. Here the CDR3 DNA reads TGTGCCAGCAGCGTAGGAGCTGTCGACGAGCAGTACTTC. Translating gives CASSVGAVDEQYF.

Turning to this clonotype: The junction differs from germline at one of its ends, possibly a read error. The chain links TRBV6-2 or TRBV6-3 to TRBJ2-7, with D possibly matching TRBD1 (5 bases). The CDR3 runs 12 residues. CDR1 is MNHEY, CDR2 SVGEGT, per germline. The CDR3 loop reads CVSSEQVGEQYF. The DNA for the CDR3 is TGTGTCAGCAGCGAACAGGTGGGCGAGCAGTACTTC.

This clonotype has just a few counts. The rearrangement uses TRBV12-3 or TRBV12-4 and TRBJ2-5; 9 bases match TRBD1. CDR3 length: 15 residues. With V trimmed by 5 bases and J by 2 bases, 6 bases remained unmatched. Here the CDR3 reads CASSPQGQGQETQYF. The CDR3 DNA reads TGTGCCAGCAGTCCCCAGGGACAGGGACAAGAGACCCAGTACTTC.